This entry concerns a single T cell receptor (beta chain). Its cognate antigen is unknown. Clones were read by immunoSEQ multiplex PCR, and TCRdb kept only the in-frame ones, dropping some. The table includes about 140,000 clones, around 93% detected once. The entry originates in a study of T cell responses to AZD1222 COVID-19 vaccine. Broader study findings: White British people made up most donors, females outnumbered males, and clonal diversity was possibly underestimated. No day 14 peak samples; only post-peak repertoires were characterized.

This CDR3 has 14 residues. The germline gives CDR1 MNHNS, CDR2 SASEGT. V shed 2 bases and J 4 bases; nucleotides not matched to a gene: 5. This clonotype was obtained from an adult in good health. The chain has TRBV6-1 and TRBJ2-7, with TRBD2 identical over 7 bases. The sample in question was peripheral blood, obtained on day 0 of AZD1222 vaccination. As DNA, the CDR3 is TGTGCCAGCAGTGAAAATGGTAGCGGGTACGAGCAGTACTTC. Translating gives CASSENGSGYEQYF.